This TCR beta chain came from a study of beta chain features in type 1 diabetes. Background on the study: Sorted cell examination encompassed about 110,000,000 cells across all samples.

Regarding the study as a whole: High TCR expression in some cells could lead to their over-representation in cDNA sequencing. All four CD4+ subsets from Type 1 diabetes patients carried moderately but significantly shorter TCRB CDR3s. For type 1 diabetes patients, VDJ junctions showed fewer insertions and more deletions.

V shed 2 bases, J shed 4 bases, and the junction held 5 bases outside the gene matches. Germline V gene lookup returns CDR1 MNHNY and CDR2 SVGAGI (reference sequence). The CDR3 has 15 amino acids. On this clone: What it binds is unknown.

Expressed TCRB transcripts were sequenced after all isolated RNA was converted to cDNA. TCRdb keeps only in-frame clones here, not all; method: immunoSEQ multiplex PCR. The sample yields about 150,000 clones, 9% to 10% seen once. The rearrangement uses TRBV6-6 and TRBJ2-3; TRBD1 agrees at 8 bases. The clonotype originates from a woman in her twenties or thirties with type 1 diabetes. Source material: central memory CD4+ T cells from blood. CDR3 nucleotides: TGTGCCAGCAGTTACGTCGCAGGGGGCCCAGATACGCAGTATTTT. This translates into CASSYVAGGPDTQYF.